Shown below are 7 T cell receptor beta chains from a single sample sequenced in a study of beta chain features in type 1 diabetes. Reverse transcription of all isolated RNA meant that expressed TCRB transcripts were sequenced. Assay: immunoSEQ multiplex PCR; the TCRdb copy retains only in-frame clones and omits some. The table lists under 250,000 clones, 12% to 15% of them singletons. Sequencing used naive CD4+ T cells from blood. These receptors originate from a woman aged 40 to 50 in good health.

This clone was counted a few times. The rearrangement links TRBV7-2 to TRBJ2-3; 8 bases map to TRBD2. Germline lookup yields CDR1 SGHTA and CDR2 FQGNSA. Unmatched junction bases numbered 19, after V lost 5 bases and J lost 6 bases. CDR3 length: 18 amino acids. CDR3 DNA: TGTGCCAGCAGCCCTGCGGGGGGCCTAACTAGGTTCATGGATACGCAGTATTTT. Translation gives CASSPAGGLTRFMDTQYF.

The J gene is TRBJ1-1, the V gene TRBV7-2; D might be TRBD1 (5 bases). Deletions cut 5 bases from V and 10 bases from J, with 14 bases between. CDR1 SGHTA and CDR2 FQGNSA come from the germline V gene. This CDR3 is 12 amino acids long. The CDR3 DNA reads TGTGCCAGCAGCCGGCCCTCAGGGCTAGCTTTCTTT. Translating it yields CASSRPSGLAFF.

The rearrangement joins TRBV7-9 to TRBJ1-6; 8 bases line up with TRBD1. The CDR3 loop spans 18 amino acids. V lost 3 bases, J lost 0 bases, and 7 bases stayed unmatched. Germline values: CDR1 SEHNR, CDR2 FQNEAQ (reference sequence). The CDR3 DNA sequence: TGTGCCAGCAGCTTGTGGACAGGGACCCACTCCTATAATTCACCCCTCCACTTT. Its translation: CASSLWTGTHSYNSPLHF.

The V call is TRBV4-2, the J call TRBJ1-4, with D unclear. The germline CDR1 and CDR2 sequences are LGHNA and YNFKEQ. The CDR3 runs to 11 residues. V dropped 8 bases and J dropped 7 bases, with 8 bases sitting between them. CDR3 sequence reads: CASGRGEKLFF. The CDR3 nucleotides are TGTGCCAGCGGTCGGGGTGAAAAACTGTTTTTT.

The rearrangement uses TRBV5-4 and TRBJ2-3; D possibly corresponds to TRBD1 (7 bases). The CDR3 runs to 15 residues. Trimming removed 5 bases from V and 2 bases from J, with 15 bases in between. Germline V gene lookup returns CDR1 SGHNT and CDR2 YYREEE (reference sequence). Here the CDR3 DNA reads TGTGCCAGCAGTTCTTCAGGGGGGATCACAGATACGCAGTATTTT. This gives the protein CASSSSGGITDTQYF.

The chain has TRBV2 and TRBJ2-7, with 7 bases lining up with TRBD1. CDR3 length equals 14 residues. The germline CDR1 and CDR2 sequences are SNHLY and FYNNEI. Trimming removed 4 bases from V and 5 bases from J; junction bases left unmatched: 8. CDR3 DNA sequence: TGTGCCAGCAGTGGCACAGGGGTCATCAACGAGCAGTACTTC. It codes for CASSGTGVINEQYF.

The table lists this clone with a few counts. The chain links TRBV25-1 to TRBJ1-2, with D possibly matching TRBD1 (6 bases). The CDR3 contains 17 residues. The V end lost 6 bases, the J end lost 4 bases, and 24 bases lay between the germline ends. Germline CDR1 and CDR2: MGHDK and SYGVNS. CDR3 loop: CASSSFGELGGAYGYTF. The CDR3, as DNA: TGTGCCAGCAGCTCTTTCGGGGAACTTGGGGGGGCCTATGGCTACACCTTC.